Included here is one T cell receptor beta chain sequence, with context. Its antigen remains unknown. The data stem from a study of blood T cells in healthy people across ages. Study information: Capture via template switching afforded approximately one barcoded beta molecule per two T cells.

Donors were systemically healthy Caucasian individuals from Russia aged about 6 to 95 years. The CDR3 is 14 amino acids. The germline gives CDR1 LGHDT, CDR2 YNNKEL (reference sequence). General observations from the study: PBMCs that were unsorted prevented a conclusive naive versus antigen-experienced comparison.

Combining a sample-barcoded 5' primer with a J-beta primer mix, a second PCR ran for 7 to 11 cycles. Sequencing recovered at least 3 million CDR3-containing paired-end reads from each sample. MiXCR, run by TCRdb on the 5' RACE reads, gives a single entry per CDR3 protein. The data show about 830,000 distinct CDR3 sequences, roughly 60% seen once. The sample consisted of blood. This sequence joins TRBV3-1 and TRBJ2-4, with 10 bases that match TRBD1. The DNA end is a closer match to TRBJ2-7, so the J assignment may be wrong. This receptor was identified in a man under 40 in good health. Here the CDR3 DNA reads TGTGCCAGCAGCCCCGACAGGGGGCACTACGAGCAGTACTTC. It translates to CASSPDRGHYEQYF.